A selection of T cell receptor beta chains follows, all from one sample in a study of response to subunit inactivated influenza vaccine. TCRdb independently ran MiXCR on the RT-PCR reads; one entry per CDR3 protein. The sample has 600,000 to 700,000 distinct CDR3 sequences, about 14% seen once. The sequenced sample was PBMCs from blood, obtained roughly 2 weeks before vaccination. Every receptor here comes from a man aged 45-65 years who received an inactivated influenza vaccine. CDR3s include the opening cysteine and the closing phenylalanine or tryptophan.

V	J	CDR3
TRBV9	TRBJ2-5	CASTTTGAFQETQYF
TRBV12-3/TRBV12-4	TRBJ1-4	CASSFLGEKLFF
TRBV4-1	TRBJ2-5	CASSKGGSPKETQYF
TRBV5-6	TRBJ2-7	CASSPRQVLSYEQYF
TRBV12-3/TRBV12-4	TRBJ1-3	CASSLWTEYFSGNTIYF
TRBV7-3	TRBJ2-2	CASSPRGATGELFF
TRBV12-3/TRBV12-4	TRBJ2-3	CASSYSSGSATDTQYF
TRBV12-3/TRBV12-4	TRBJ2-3	CASSRDGSGVQYF
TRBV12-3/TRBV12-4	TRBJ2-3	CASSLSLAGSTGGYF
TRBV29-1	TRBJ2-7	CSAATGFGEQYF
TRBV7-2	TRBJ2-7	CASSLLGPSYEQYF
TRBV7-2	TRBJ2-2	CASSSRMVMVTGELFF
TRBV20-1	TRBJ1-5	CSARTVLGTNQPQHF
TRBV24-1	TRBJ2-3	CATSGGRTRATDTQYF
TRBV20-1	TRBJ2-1	CSARDRRAGGYNEQFF
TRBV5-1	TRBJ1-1	CASSAELGGSMNTEAFF
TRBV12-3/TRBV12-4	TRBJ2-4	CASSTGGRNIQYF
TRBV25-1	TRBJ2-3	CASSATSGGPRADTQYF
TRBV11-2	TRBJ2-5	CASSLGYFVGQETQYF
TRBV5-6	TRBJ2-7	CASSLWGGAPYEQYF
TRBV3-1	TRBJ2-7	CASSLPPGITYEQYF
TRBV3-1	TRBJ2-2	CASSPQVGSGELFF
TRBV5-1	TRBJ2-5	CASSLGTVKETQYF
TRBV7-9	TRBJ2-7	CASSLSTSYEQYF
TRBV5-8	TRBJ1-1	CASINRGVRGTEAFF
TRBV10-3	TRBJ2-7	CAIRDRGNSYELYF
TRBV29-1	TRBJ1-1	CSVRDGGNTEAFF
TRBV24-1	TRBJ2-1	CATSDSIGTHNEQFF
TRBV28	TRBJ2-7	CASGGKGYEQYF
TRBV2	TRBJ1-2	CASKPDREVGGYTF
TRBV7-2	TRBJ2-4	CASSRGTAKNIQYF
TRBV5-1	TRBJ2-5	CASSRGTGREETQYF
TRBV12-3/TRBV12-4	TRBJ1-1	CASSLESLHTEAFF
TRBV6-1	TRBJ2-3	CASSPFRDTDTQYF